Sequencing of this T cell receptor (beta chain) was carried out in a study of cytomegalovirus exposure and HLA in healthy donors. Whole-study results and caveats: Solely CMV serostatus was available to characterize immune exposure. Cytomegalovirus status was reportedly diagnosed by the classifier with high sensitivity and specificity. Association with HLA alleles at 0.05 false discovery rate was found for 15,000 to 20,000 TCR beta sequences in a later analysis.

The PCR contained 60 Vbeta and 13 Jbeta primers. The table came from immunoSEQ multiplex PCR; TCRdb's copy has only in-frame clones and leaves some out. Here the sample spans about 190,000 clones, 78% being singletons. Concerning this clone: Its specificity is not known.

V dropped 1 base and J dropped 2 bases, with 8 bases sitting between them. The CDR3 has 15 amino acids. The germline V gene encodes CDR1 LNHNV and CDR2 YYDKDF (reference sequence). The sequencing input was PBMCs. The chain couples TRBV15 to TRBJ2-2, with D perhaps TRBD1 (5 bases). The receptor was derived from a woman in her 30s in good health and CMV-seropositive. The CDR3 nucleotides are TGTGCCACCAGCAGAGGTCAGGGAAACACCGGGGAGCTGTTTTTT. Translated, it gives CATSRGQGNTGELFF. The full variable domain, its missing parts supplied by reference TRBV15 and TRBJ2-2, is DAMVIQNPRYQVTQFGKPVTLSCSQTLNHNVMYWYQQKSSQAPKLLFHYYDKDFNNEADTPDNFQSRRPNTSFCFLDIRSPGLGDTAMYLCATSRGQGNTGELFFGEGSRLTVL.